One and the same sample provided the 16 T cell receptor beta chains below, sequenced in a study of T cell responses to AZD1222 COVID-19 vaccine. Repertoires were generated with immunoSEQ multiplex PCR, while TCRdb's copy carries only in-frame clones and drops some. The sample yields 95,000 to 120,000 clones, about 92% seen once. The material sequenced was peripheral blood, taken on day 0 of MenACWY control vaccination. These receptors came from an adult in good health.

The CDR3 coding sequence is TGTGCCAGCAGCTTAGGGGGGGCGCTTACTGGAAACACCATATATTTT. Translation gives CASSLGGALTGNTIYF. This rearrangement joins TRBV13 to TRBJ1-3; D is possibly TRBD1 (6 bases). V lost 0 bases and J lost 2, with 11 bases in between. This CDR3 region has 16 residues. Germline V gene data show CDR1 as PRHDT and CDR2 as FYEKMQ (reference sequence).

The chain employs TRBV4-1 and TRBJ2-1; D might be TRBD1 or TRBD2, each matching 5 bases. The V gene's germline CDR1 is MGHRA and CDR2 YSYEKL. The CDR3 contains 12 residues. V lost 1 base and J 10 bases, leaving 8 bases between the germline ends. DNA for the CDR3: TGCGCCAGCAGCCAAGGGGGGAACGAGCAGTTCTTC. Residues: CASSQGGNEQFF.

The gene calls are TRBV13 and TRBJ1-2; the match to TRBD1 covers 8 bases. V lost 5 bases and J lost 9; bases outside the gene matches: 11. Germline V gives CDR1 PRHDT, CDR2 FYEKMQ (reference sequence). The CDR3 extends over 14 amino acids. CDR3 sequence (DNA): TGTGCCAGCAGCGCGACGGACAGGGCTTATAGCTACACCTTC. It translates to CASSATDRAYSYTF.

V and J are TRBV27 and TRBJ1-3; D is possibly TRBD1 (6 bases). The CDR3 has 18 residues. V was pared by 6 bases and J by 1 base, with 22 bases between. Per the germline V gene, CDR1 is MNHEY and CDR2 is SMNVEV (reference sequence). CDR3 sequence reads: CASSRGGMGRLSGNTIYF. DNA for the CDR3: TGTGCCAGCAGCCGAGGGGGGATGGGCAGGCTGTCTGGAAACACCATATATTTT.

The V and J genes are TRBV5-6 and TRBJ1-1; possibly TRBD1 for D (6 bases). The V gene lost 7 bases and the J gene lost 4 bases, with 11 bases spanning the gap. The CDR3 has 12 amino acids. Germline lookup yields CDR1 SGHDT and CDR2 YYEEEE. The CDR3 reads CASGQSATEAFF. In nucleotides, the CDR3 is TGTGCCAGCGGACAGTCAGCCACTGAAGCTTTCTTT. Together with reference TRBV5-6 and TRBJ1-1, the CDR3 gives the full variable domain: DAGVTQSPTHLIKTRGQQVTLRCSPKSGHDTVSWYQQALGQGPQFIFQYYEEEERQRGNFPDRFSGHQFPNYSSELNVNALLLGDSALYLCASGQSATEAFFGQGTRLTVV.

The chain couples TRBV4-1 to TRBJ1-2; 8 bases align to TRBD1. The CDR3 length is 15 residues. V lost 4 bases and J lost 8; bases outside the gene matches: 12. The germline V gene encodes CDR1 MGHRA and CDR2 YSYEKL. CDR3 DNA: TGCGCCAGCAGCCTCACACCCGGACAGGGTAACGGCTACACCTTC. Its translation is CASSLTPGQGNGYTF.

The genes are TRBV5-6 and TRBJ2-7; the D gene is possibly TRBD2 (6 bases). The CDR3 contains 16 residues. Germline V gives CDR1 SGHDT, CDR2 YYEEEE. V lost 4 bases, J lost 4 bases, and 21 bases lay in between. The CDR3 spells CASSVGVAELPYEQYF. Written as DNA, the CDR3 is TGTGCCAGCAGCGTAGGTGTAGCGGAGCTTCCTTACGAGCAGTACTTC.

The chain is built from TRBV2 and TRBJ1-5; D remains unclear. Per the germline V gene, CDR1 is SNHLY and CDR2 is FYNNEI. This CDR3 region has 14 residues. V was cut by 5 bases and J by 0 bases, with 8 bases left in between. CDR3 DNA sequence: TGTGCCAGCAGTCTCGGAGATAGCAATCAGCCCCAGCATTTT. The encoded protein is CASSLGDSNQPQHF. The whole variable domain, filled in from reference TRBV2 and TRBJ1-5, reads EPEVTQTPSHQVTQMGQEVILRCVPISNHLYFYWYRQILGQKVEFLVSFYNNEISEKSEIFDDQFSVERPDGSNFTLKIRSTKLEDSAMYFCASSLGDSNQPQHFGDGTRLSIL.

This chain connects TRBV9 to TRBJ2-1; D could derive from TRBD1 or TRBD2 (5 bases each). Trimming left V 0 bases short and J 0 bases short, with 10 bases between. The CDR3 is 16 residues long. Germline CDR1 SGDLS, CDR2 YYNGEE. The CDR3, as DNA: TGTGCCAGCAGCGTAGTGGGGGTAGGCTCCTACAATGAGCAGTTCTTC. Translated: CASSVVGVGSYNEQFF.

V gene TRBV10-3 combines with J gene TRBJ2-6, with 7 bases that match TRBD1. Germline CDR1 and CDR2: ENHRY and SYGVKD. Trimming at V came to 4 bases and at J to 1 base, leaving 10 bases not matched to a gene. There are 18 residues in the CDR3. CDR3 nucleotide sequence: TGTGCCATCAGTGGAAAGGGACAGACATTATCTGGGGCCAACGTCCTGACTTTC. Protein product: CAISGKGQTLSGANVLTF.

This clone was seen once. The CDR3 protein is CASSLDRGRVNEQFF. CDR3 DNA sequence: TGTGCCAGCAGCCTCGACAGGGGGCGAGTGAATGAGCAGTTCTTC. The J gene is TRBJ2-1, the V gene TRBV6-5, with TRBD1 matching over 10 bases. V dropped 6 bases and J dropped 7; count of bases not matched to a gene: 9. Germline V gives CDR1 MNHEY, CDR2 SVGAGI. This CDR3 spans 15 amino acids.

The genes are TRBV14 and TRBJ2-5, with 9 bases aligning to TRBD1. Trimming took 4 bases from V and 7 from J; bases not matched to a gene: 10. Germline V lookup: CDR1 SGHDN, CDR2 FVKESK. The CDR3 extends over 15 amino acids. The CDR3 reads CASSRGTGSSGTQYF. The CDR3 bases are TGTGCCAGCAGCCGAGGGACAGGGAGTTCGGGGACCCAGTACTTC.

The chain couples TRBV11-1 to TRBJ2-2; the match to TRBD1 covers 8 bases. J gave up 3 bases and V 5 bases, and 5 bases lay outside the gene matches. This CDR3 spans 15 amino acids. In germline, CDR1 is SGHAT, CDR2 FQDESV (reference sequence). This chain's CDR3 is CASSLGQGYTGELFF. The CDR3 nucleotides are TGTGCCAGCAGCCTAGGACAGGGATACACCGGGGAGCTGTTTTTT.

This clone was detected once. The chain has TRBV2 and TRBJ2-7; 8 bases agree with TRBD2. The V segment lost 8 bases and the J segment 1 base; nucleotides outside the gene matches: 10. The germline gives CDR1 SNHLY, CDR2 FYNNEI. The CDR3 length is 15 residues. DNA of the CDR3: TGTGCCAGCGGGCCAGCGGGGGACCGATCCTACGAGCAGTACTTC. Amino acids: CASGPAGDRSYEQYF.

Worth noting for this clone: At the DNA level, this CDR3 is encoded by other sequences in the same sample as well. CDR3 residues: CASSEGYGYTF. The CDR3 DNA sequence: TGTGCCAGCAGTGAGGGATATGGCTACACCTTC. The genes are TRBV2 and TRBJ1-2, with D unresolved. This CDR3 has 11 residues. The V end lost 3 bases, the J end lost 5 bases, and 4 bases lay between the germline ends. CDR1 and CDR2 from the germline V gene are SNHLY and FYNNEI.

The rearrangement uses TRBV4-3 and TRBJ1-2, with D possibly being TRBD1 (6 bases). Trimming cost V 5 bases and J 7 bases, with 14 bases left between them. The CDR3 sequence is 13 residues long. CDR1 and CDR2 from the germline V gene are LGHNA and YSLEER. CDR3 DNA sequence: TGCGCCAGCAGCTTACGGGGGGCCGGTGGCTACACCTTC. Protein product: CASSLRGAGGYTF.